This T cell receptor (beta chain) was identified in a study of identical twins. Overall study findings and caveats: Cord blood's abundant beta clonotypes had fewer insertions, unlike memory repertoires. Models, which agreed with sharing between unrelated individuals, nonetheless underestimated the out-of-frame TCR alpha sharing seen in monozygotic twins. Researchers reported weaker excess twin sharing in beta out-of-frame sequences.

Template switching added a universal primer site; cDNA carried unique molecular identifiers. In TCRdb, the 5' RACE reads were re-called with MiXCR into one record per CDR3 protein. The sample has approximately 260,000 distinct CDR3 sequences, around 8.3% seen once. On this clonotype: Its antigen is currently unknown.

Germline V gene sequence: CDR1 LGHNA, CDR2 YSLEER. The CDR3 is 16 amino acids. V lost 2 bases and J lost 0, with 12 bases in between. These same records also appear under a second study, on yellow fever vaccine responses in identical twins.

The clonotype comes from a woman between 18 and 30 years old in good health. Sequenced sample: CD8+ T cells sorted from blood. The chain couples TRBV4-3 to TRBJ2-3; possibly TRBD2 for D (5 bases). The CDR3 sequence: CASSQTVGGSTDTQYF. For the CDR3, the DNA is TGCGCCAGCAGCCAAACCGTCGGCGGGAGCACAGATACGCAGTATTTT.